These 27 T cell receptor beta chains share one sample of origin, sequenced in a study of cytomegalovirus exposure and HLA in healthy donors. The PCR used 60 Vbeta and 13 Jbeta primers. TCRdb's table, derived via immunoSEQ multiplex PCR, lists solely in-frame clones and lacks some. This specimen shows 90,000 to 100,000 clones; the ten leading clones hold 3.4%. Sequencing used PBMCs. Receptors were obtained from a woman aged 25 to 45 in good health and CMV-seronegative.

This chain uses TRBV11-2 with TRBJ2-5, with unresolved D. V lost 1 base, J lost 1 base, and 10 bases lay in between. The V gene's germline CDR1 is SGHAT and CDR2 FQNNGV. The CDR3 length is 15 residues. The CDR3 is CASSLGSGFQETQYF. In DNA form, the CDR3 reads TGTGCCAGCAGCTTAGGGTCCGGGTTCCAAGAGACCCAGTACTTC.

This chain connects TRBV27 to TRBJ2-7; TRBD2 aligns across 13 bases. Germline loops: CDR1 MNHEY, CDR2 SMNVEV (reference sequence). With V trimmed by 5 bases and J by 4 bases, 8 bases remained unmatched. This CDR3 has 16 amino acids. CDR3 residues: CASSLTSGRAFYEQYF. The DNA for the CDR3 is TGTGCCAGCAGTCTAACTAGCGGGAGGGCGTTTTACGAGCAGTACTTC.

The rearrangement joins TRBV28 to TRBJ1-5; tentative D call: TRBD1 (6 bases). Per germline, CDR1 MDHEN and CDR2 SYDVKM. V was clipped by 5 bases and J by 11 bases, with 10 bases between them. The CDR3 runs 11 residues. CDR3 sequence reads: CASSPTGTQHF. Here the CDR3 DNA reads TGTGCCAGCAGTCCTACAGGGACCCAGCATTTT.

V is TRBV7-6 and J is TRBJ2-1; the D gene is possibly TRBD2 (7 bases). The CDR3 is made up of 15 amino acids. Trimming took 0 bases from V and 2 from J, leaving 8 bases between them. CDR1 is SGHVS and CDR2 is FNYEAQ in the germline V gene. CDR3 region: CASSLAGGAYNEQFF. In nucleotides, the CDR3 is TGTGCCAGCAGCTTAGCAGGGGGGGCCTACAATGAGCAGTTCTTC.

The chain is built from TRBV2 and TRBJ2-7; the match to TRBD1 covers 7 bases. The CDR3 runs to 12 residues. J was trimmed by 6 bases and V by 5 bases; bases with no gene match: 4. Germline V lookup: CDR1 SNHLY, CDR2 FYNNEI. Written as DNA, the CDR3 is TGTGCCAGCAGTCCGACAGGGACCGAGCAGTACTTC. It encodes CASSPTGTEQYF.

The V call is TRBV6-5, the J call TRBJ1-5; tentative D call: TRBD1 (6 bases). The germline V and J ends were trimmed by 8 bases and 7 bases, with 15 bases remaining between them. Germline-derived CDR1 and CDR2 are MNHEY and SVGAGI. The CDR3 extends over 13 amino acids. CDR3 nucleotides: TGTGCCAGCCAGTCCGGGACACGACAGCCCCAGCATTTT. Protein product: CASQSGTRQPQHF.

V and J are TRBV5-1 and TRBJ2-3; tentative D call: TRBD1 (6 bases). V lost 2 bases and J lost 5, with 6 bases in between. The CDR3 is made up of 12 amino acids. Germline lookup yields CDR1 SGHRS and CDR2 YFSETQ. CDR3 loop: CASSLQGDTQYF. The CDR3 bases are TGCGCCAGCAGCTTACAGGGAGATACGCAGTATTTT. The full variable domain, its missing parts supplied by reference TRBV5-1 and TRBJ2-3, is KAGVTQTPRYLIKTRGQQVTLSCSPISGHRSVSWYQQTPGQGLQFLFEYFSETQRNKGNFPGRFSGRQFSNSRSEMNVSTLELGDSALYLCASSLQGDTQYFGPGTRLTVL.

The CDR3 DNA reads TGTGCCAGCAGCTTGGGACTAGCGGGGGGTCTACAAGAGACCCAGTACTTC. Its protein product is CASSLGLAGGLQETQYF. The chain combines TRBV5-6 with TRBJ2-5; the match to TRBD2 covers 13 bases. CDR3 length: 17 amino acids. The junction had 4 bases not matched to a gene; V was cut back by 0 bases and J by 2 bases. Germline V gene lookup returns CDR1 SGHDT and CDR2 YYEEEE.

J is TRBJ1-1 and V is TRBV13; TRBD1 is a possible D gene (5 bases). In germline, CDR1 is PRHDT, CDR2 FYEKMQ (reference sequence). The CDR3 is made up of 15 amino acids. Trimming took 7 bases from V and 1 from J, leaving 16 bases between them. The CDR3 DNA sequence: TGTGCCAGCACCCCTTGGGGCCATGGGAACACTGAAGCTTTCTTT. This gives the protein CASTPWGHGNTEAFF.

The V call is TRBV19, the J call TRBJ1-2, with D unclear. Trimming stripped 3 bases from V and 2 bases from J, with 7 bases between. The CDR3 is made up of 13 amino acids. Germline V gene data show CDR1 as LNHDA and CDR2 as SQIVND (reference sequence). In DNA form, the CDR3 reads TGTGCCAGTAGTATTGGGGAGAACTATGGCTACACCTTC. Translation gives CASSIGENYGYTF.

The chain joins TRBV19 to TRBJ2-1; 10 positions agree with TRBD1. With V trimmed by 5 bases and J by 13 bases, 5 bases remained unmatched. CDR1 LNHDA and CDR2 SQIVND come from the germline V gene (reference sequence). The CDR3 contains 12 residues. CDR3 region: CASSYGTGDQFF. CDR3 nucleotides: TGTGCCAGTAGTTATGGGACAGGGGACCAGTTCTTC.

V is TRBV7-3 and J is TRBJ2-3; D might be TRBD2 (5 bases). The CDR3 spans 16 residues. Trimming removed 5 bases from V and 0 bases from J, with 15 bases in between. CDR1 and CDR2 (germline): SGHTA, FQGTGA. Here the CDR3 reads CASSPHGRASTDTQYF. Here the CDR3 DNA reads TGTGCCAGCAGCCCCCACGGGCGGGCAAGCACAGATACGCAGTATTTT.

The V call is TRBV2, the J call TRBJ1-2; TRBD1 agrees at 9 bases. V shed 5 bases and J 4 bases; nucleotides not matched to a gene: 5. Per germline, CDR1 SNHLY and CDR2 FYNNEI. There are 14 residues in the CDR3. In nucleotides, the CDR3 is TGTGCCAGCAGTTCCGGGACAGGGACCTATGGCTACACCTTC. Encoded protein: CASSSGTGTYGYTF.

This chain links TRBV7-9 with TRBJ2-1; unclear D gene. Germline CDR1 is SEHNR and CDR2 is FQNEAQ (reference sequence). This CDR3 region has 11 residues. CDR3 nucleotide sequence: TGTGCTGTCCTCTCCTACAATGAGCAGTTCTTC. It encodes CAVLSYNEQFF.

This chain joins TRBV7-9 and TRBJ1-1; tentative D call: TRBD1 (6 bases). Germline V gene lookup returns CDR1 SEHNR and CDR2 FQNEAQ (reference sequence). The CDR3 has 18 residues. The V gene lost 4 bases and the J gene lost 0 bases, with 21 bases spanning the gap. This chain's CDR3 is CASSSGALKGQMNTEAFF. The CDR3 nucleotides are TGTGCCAGCAGCTCGGGCGCCCTCAAAGGACAGATGAACACTGAAGCTTTCTTT.

J is TRBJ2-7 and V is TRBV6-6, with 10 bases identical to TRBD1. Germline trimming cut 8 bases from V and 7 bases from J; bases unmatched to any gene: 5. Germline lookup yields CDR1 MNHNY and CDR2 SVGAGI (reference sequence). The CDR3 totals 12 residues. The CDR3 DNA follows: TGTGCCAGCGACAGGGGGCTGAATGAGCAGTACTTC. Its protein is CASDRGLNEQYF.

The gene calls are TRBV7-3 and TRBJ2-2; the D is unclear. In germline, CDR1 is SGHTA, CDR2 FQGTGA. The germline V and J ends were trimmed by 0 bases and 4 bases, with 12 bases remaining between them. There are 16 residues in the CDR3. CDR3 nucleotides: TGTGCCAGCAGCTTAACGGTTGACACCCTCACCGGGGAGCTGTTTTTT. It encodes CASSLTVDTLTGELFF.

This chain joins TRBV5-1 and TRBJ2-1; D is undetermined. Germline CDR1 and CDR2: SGHRS and YFSETQ. The CDR3 totals 14 residues. Trimming shortened V by 0 bases and J by 6 bases, and 10 bases separated the two germline ends. The CDR3 protein is CASSLDSPSNEQFF. In DNA, the CDR3 is TGCGCCAGCAGCTTGGATAGCCCTAGCAATGAGCAGTTCTTC.

The V and J genes are TRBV2 and TRBJ1-1, with TRBD1 identical over 7 bases. The CDR3 spans 11 residues. Losses at the gene ends were 7 bases for V and 5 bases for J; bases not matched to a gene: 1. Germline CDR1 SNHLY, CDR2 FYNNEI. CDR3 DNA: TGTGCCAGCATACAGGGGACTGAAGCTTTCTTT. Protein sequence: CASIQGTEAFF.

This sequence joins TRBV6-6 and TRBJ2-3, with 7 bases identical to TRBD2. Unmatched junction bases numbered 15, after V lost 6 bases and J lost 6 bases. The CDR3 is made up of 16 amino acids. Germline CDR1 is MNHNY and CDR2 is SVGAGI (reference sequence). CDR3 nucleotide sequence: TGTGCCAGCAGCCTACGGGGGGACTACCCTGGGGATACGCAGTATTTT. It yields the protein CASSLRGDYPGDTQYF.

V gene TRBV10-2 combines with J gene TRBJ1-1; D is possibly TRBD1 (5 bases). Looked up from germline, CDR1 is WSHSY and CDR2 is SAAADI. This CDR3 has 13 amino acids. Trimming pared 8 bases from V and 0 bases from J, leaving 10 bases between. CDR3 nucleotide sequence: TGCGCCAGCGGGGGGTTTATGAACACTGAAGCTTTCTTT. The encoded protein is CASGGFMNTEAFF.

The chain recombines TRBV6-5 with TRBJ2-4, with a possible D match to TRBD2 (5 bases). V was shortened by 7 bases and J by 2 bases, with 15 bases between the two germline ends. The CDR3 length is 15 residues. The germline V gene encodes CDR1 MNHEY and CDR2 SVGAGI. The CDR3 nucleotides read TGTGCCAGCAACCCAACGGGATCCACCAAAAACATTCAGTACTTC. Its translation: CASNPTGSTKNIQYF.

This rearrangement joins TRBV28 to TRBJ1-5, with 8 bases lining up with TRBD1. V dropped 3 bases and J dropped 0; count of bases not matched to a gene: 4. CDR1 MDHEN and CDR2 SYDVKM come from the germline V gene. CDR3 length: 16 amino acids. In nucleotides, the CDR3 is TGTGCCAGCAGTTTTCGGACAGGGCTTAGCAATCAGCCCCAGCATTTT. This encodes CASSFRTGLSNQPQHF.

V usage is TRBV18 and J usage is TRBJ2-1; 10 positions agree with TRBD2. Trimming at V came to 6 bases and at J to 4 bases, leaving 21 bases not matched to a gene. The CDR3 totals 20 residues. Germline lookup yields CDR1 KGHSH and CDR2 LQKENI. CDR3 DNA: TGTGCCAGCTCTCGATCCTCTAGCGGGAGTGGCCGAGGCTCGTACAATGAGCAGTTCTTC. This encodes CASSRSSSGSGRGSYNEQFF.

The V and J genes are TRBV14 and TRBJ1-2; 8 nucleotides agree with TRBD1. Germline lookup yields CDR1 SGHDN and CDR2 FVKESK. The junction had 7 bases not matched to a gene; V was cut back by 4 bases and J by 0 bases. The CDR3 is 16 amino acids. In nucleotides, the CDR3 is TGTGCCAGCAGCCTGCCGGGACAGGCAACTAACTATGGCTACACCTTC. Its translation is CASSLPGQATNYGYTF.

The chain joins TRBV7-9 to TRBJ2-1; TRBD2 agrees at 9 bases. V gave up 1 base and J gave up 3 bases; unmatched junction bases: 7. Per the germline V gene, CDR1 is SEHNR and CDR2 is FQNEAQ (reference sequence). The CDR3 has 17 amino acids. CDR3 protein: CASSLEASGVHYNEQFF. In DNA form, the CDR3 reads TGTGCCAGCAGCTTAGAAGCTAGCGGGGTGCACTACAATGAGCAGTTCTTC.

In DNA form, the CDR3 reads TGCAGCGTACAGGGTGAAGGAACTGAAGCTTTCTTT. It translates to CSVQGEGTEAFF. The chain couples TRBV29-1 to TRBJ1-1; tentative D call: TRBD1 (6 bases). Germline CDR1 and CDR2: SQVTM and ANQGSEA. The CDR3 spans 12 residues. V lost 6 bases and J lost 5, with 13 bases in between. The full variable domain, in which reference TRBV29-1 and TRBJ1-1 provide the parts outside the CDR3, is SAVISQKPSRDICQRGTSLTIQCQVDSQVTMMFWYRQQPGQSLTLIATANQGSEATYESGFVIDKFPISRPNLTFSTLTVSNMSPEDSSIYLCSVQGEGTEAFFGQGTRLTVV.